Below are 27 T cell receptor beta chains sequenced from a single sample in a study of vaccination effects on CD4 cells after COVID-19. Sequencing in the ViraFEST assay came after antigen-specific CD4+ T cells had been expanded with viral peptide pools, which were used to stimulate PBMC. The authors isolated CD4+ T cells after approximately 9 days of culture. Each participant received a vaccine that was either BNT162b2 or mRNA-1273, given as two doses. Here immunoSEQ multiplex PCR was the method, and the copy in TCRdb shows in-frame clones only, minus some. There are around 60,000 clones in the sample; 73% occur only once, and roughly 1.2% lies in the top ten. For these receptors, no antigen is known. Sequenced here: CD4+ T cells from PBMCs cultured with HCoV-229E spike peptides, sampled after COVID-19 vaccination. Source of these receptors: a human donor who received a COVID-19 vaccine.

A single count supports this clone. This chain uses TRBV24-1 with TRBJ2-3, with D unclear. Germline lookup yields CDR1 KGHDR and CDR2 SFDVKD. Trimming shortened V by 11 bases and J by 0 bases, and 14 bases separated the two germline ends. CDR3 size: 14 residues. The CDR3 here is CAINRDSSTDTQYF. The CDR3 coding sequence is TGTGCCATCAACAGAGACTCTAGCACAGATACGCAGTATTTT.

This clone was counted a few times. The rearrangement joins TRBV6-4 to TRBJ1-1; 8 bases align to TRBD1. The trim removed 4 bases at V and 3 bases at J, leaving 4 bases unmatched. This CDR3 is 14 amino acids long. The germline V gene encodes CDR1 MRHNA and CDR2 SNTAGT. The CDR3 reads CASSVTGGDTEAFF. CDR3 nucleotide sequence: TGTGCCAGCAGTGTAACAGGGGGAGACACTGAAGCTTTCTTT.

This clone turned up a few times. The chain uses TRBV5-1 and TRBJ1-1, with TRBD1 identical over 8 bases. The CDR3 is 13 residues long. Germline trimming cut 4 bases from V and 4 bases from J; bases unmatched to any gene: 3. Germline assignment: CDR1 SGHRS and CDR2 YFSETQ. The CDR3 DNA follows: TGCGCCAGCAGCGACGGACAGGGCACTGAAGCTTTCTTT. Protein product: CASSDGQGTEAFF.

The rearrangement links TRBV19 to TRBJ2-3; 14 bases are a match to TRBD2. V shed 5 bases and J 0 bases; nucleotides not matched to a gene: 13. The CDR3 has 20 residues. The germline V gene has CDR1 LNHDA and CDR2 SQIVND (reference sequence). CDR3 loop: CASSVIPGTSGGPSTDTQYF. The CDR3 DNA reads as TGTGCCAGTAGTGTCATCCCCGGGACTAGCGGGGGACCTAGCACAGATACGCAGTATTTT.

The chain employs TRBV18 and TRBJ2-1; the D is unclear. Trimming shortened V by 5 bases and J by 5 bases, and 16 bases separated the two germline ends. CDR3 length equals 15 residues. From germline, CDR1 is KGHSH and CDR2 LQKENI. The CDR3 protein is CASSSMVGGDNEQFF. The CDR3 region has the DNA TGTGCCAGCTCATCTATGGTAGGCGGAGACAATGAGCAGTTCTTC.

The chain combines TRBV11-1 with TRBJ1-6; 7 bases match TRBD1. The CDR3 extends over 13 amino acids. V was pared by 5 bases and J by 14 bases, with 9 bases of the junction left unmatched. The germline V gene has CDR1 SGHAT and CDR2 FQDESV (reference sequence). CDR3 residues: CASSRTGLGTLHF. The CDR3 DNA reads as TGTGCCAGCAGCCGGACAGGCCTGGGGACCCTCCACTTT.

The rearrangement uses TRBV28 and TRBJ2-4, with D maybe TRBD1 (5 bases). V lost 6 bases to trimming and J lost 3 bases, with 15 bases between them. Germline-derived CDR1 and CDR2 are MDHEN and SYDVKM. This CDR3 has 15 amino acids. The CDR3 region has the DNA TGTGCCAGCAGCGACAGTGCGTTTGGCAAAAACATTCAGTACTTC. This sequence encodes CASSDSAFGKNIQYF.

The CDR3 region has the DNA TGTGCCAGCAGTTACTCCAGGGAAAAACTGTTTTTT. As protein: CASSYSREKLFF. The chain couples TRBV6-6 to TRBJ1-4, with D unclear. Germline V gene sequence: CDR1 MNHNY, CDR2 SVGAGI (reference sequence). V was cut by 0 bases and J by 8 bases, with 4 bases left in between. The CDR3 totals 12 residues.

The V call is TRBV10-1, the J call TRBJ1-1; D is undetermined. The CDR3 consists of 14 residues. Germline-derived CDR1 and CDR2 are WNHNN and SYGVQD (reference sequence). Trimming cost V 5 bases and J 4 bases, with 14 bases left between them. The CDR3 region is CASSSTPAVTEAFF. Written as DNA, the CDR3 is TGCGCCAGCAGTTCAACCCCGGCAGTCACTGAAGCTTTCTTT.

The chain is built from TRBV18 and TRBJ2-3; 8 positions match TRBD2. Unmatched junction bases numbered 2, after V lost 4 bases and J lost 2 bases. Germline CDR1 KGHSH, CDR2 LQKENI. This CDR3 comprises 14 residues. The CDR3 DNA reads TGTGCCAGCTCACAGCGGGGGTACACAGATACGCAGTATTTT. Translation gives CASSQRGYTDTQYF.

This clone was counted between two and nine times. The chain is built from TRBV30 and TRBJ2-2; D assignment may be TRBD1 or TRBD2 (5 bases each). From germline, CDR1 is GTSNPN and CDR2 SVGIG (reference sequence). The ends were cut back, 4 bases at V and 1 base at J, with 10 bases in the middle. This CDR3 comprises 14 residues. CDR3 region: CAWKWGMNTGELFF. CDR3 bases: TGTGCCTGGAAGTGGGGGATGAACACCGGGGAGCTGTTTTTT.

The gene calls are TRBV10-3 and TRBJ2-3; 11 nucleotides agree with TRBD2. The J segment lost 2 bases and the V segment lost 6 bases, leaving 13 bases of the junction unmatched. Germline CDR1 reads ENHRY; CDR2 reads SYGVKD. The CDR3 length is 18 residues. The CDR3 loop is CAISPQSLAGAVTDTQYF. For the CDR3, the DNA is TGTGCCATCAGCCCACAATCACTAGCGGGGGCCGTCACAGATACGCAGTATTTT.

The V gene is TRBV27, the J gene TRBJ2-5; 13 bases map to TRBD2. V gave up 2 bases and J gave up 3 bases; unmatched junction bases: 12. The CDR3 extends over 19 amino acids. Germline lookup yields CDR1 MNHEY and CDR2 SMNVEV (reference sequence). The CDR3 sequence: CASSLTRTSGGPAKETQYF. CDR3 DNA: TGTGCCAGCAGTTTAACCCGGACTAGCGGGGGCCCGGCAAAAGAGACCCAGTACTTC.

The chain joins TRBV19 to TRBJ2-1; D might be TRBD1 (6 bases). V gave up 1 base and J gave up 12 bases, with 16 bases separating them. CDR1 is LNHDA, CDR2 SQIVND, per germline (reference sequence). The length of the CDR3 is 14 residues. The CDR3 loop reads CASSIAGTMGAQFF. The CDR3 bases are TGTGCCAGTAGTATAGCAGGGACAATGGGGGCGCAGTTCTTC.

This clone was seen a handful of times. The V call is TRBV30, the J call TRBJ2-1, with D unclear. Trimming took off 2 bases at V and 5 bases at J, with 13 bases between the two ends. Germline lookup yields CDR1 GTSNPN and CDR2 SVGIG (reference sequence). The CDR3 contains 14 residues. CDR3 sequence (DNA): TGTGCCTGGAGTTACGGCCAAGTCAACAATGAGCAGTTCTTC. This translates into CAWSYGQVNNEQFF.

This clone was seen only a few times. In DNA, the CDR3 is TGTGCCAGCATGATTGAGAGGGAAGGTCATGAAGCTTTCTTT. This sequence encodes CASMIEREGHEAFF. The V and J genes are TRBV27 and TRBJ1-1; D gene unclear. Trimming left V 7 bases short and J 7 bases short, with 19 bases between. There are 14 residues in the CDR3. CDR1 and CDR2 (germline): MNHEY, SMNVEV (reference sequence).

The chain employs TRBV6-2 or TRBV6-3 and TRBJ2-1; TRBD1 might be the D (6 bases). This CDR3 comprises 14 residues. Trimming removed 4 bases from V and 4 bases from J, with 11 bases in between. Germline loops: CDR1 MNHEY, CDR2 SVGEGT. CDR3 nucleotide sequence: TGTGCCAGCAGTTTACAGGGTTTGTACAATGAGCAGTTCTTC. Protein product: CASSLQGLYNEQFF.

The chain is built from TRBV19 and TRBJ1-2; unclear D gene. The germline V and J ends were trimmed by 3 bases and 2 bases, with 7 bases remaining between them. The CDR3 runs 13 residues. Germline values: CDR1 LNHDA, CDR2 SQIVND (reference sequence). For the CDR3, the DNA is TGTGCCAGTAGTATGGGCAGGAACTATGGCTACACCTTC. Translated: CASSMGRNYGYTF. The complete variable domain, with remaining parts taken from reference TRBV19 and TRBJ1-2, reads DGGITQSPKYLFRKEGQNVTLSCEQNLNHDAMYWYRQDPGQGLRLIYYSQIVNDFQKGDIAEGYSVSREKKESFPLTVTSAQKNPTAFYLCASSMGRNYGYTFGSGTRLTVV.

The gene calls are TRBV28 and TRBJ1-5; D is perhaps TRBD1 (6 bases). Germline lookup yields CDR1 MDHEN and CDR2 SYDVKM. V lost 3 bases and J 9 bases, leaving 15 bases between the germline ends. The CDR3 extends over 14 amino acids. The CDR3 bases are TGTGCCAGCAGTTTCCCGGGGGCTATACGGCCCCAGCATTTT. Translated: CASSFPGAIRPQHF.

Only one count was recorded for this clone. V gene TRBV6-2 or TRBV6-3 combines with J gene TRBJ1-2; D is undetermined. This CDR3 contains 13 residues. Germline CDR1 is MNHEY and CDR2 is SVGEGT. V lost 6 bases and J 1 base, leaving 9 bases between the germline ends. CDR3 DNA sequence: TGTGCCAGCAGCCAGATTATTAACTATGGCTACACCTTC. Translation: CASSQIINYGYTF.

This chain connects TRBV10-1 to TRBJ1-5; TRBD1 matches 8 bases. The CDR3 consists of 18 residues. Germline values: CDR1 WNHNN, CDR2 SYGVQD (reference sequence). The trim removed 4 bases at V and 6 bases at J, leaving 17 bases unmatched. The CDR3 DNA reads TGCGCCAGCAGTGGGCCAGTAGGACAGGGATCAGGAGGTCAGCCCCAGCATTTT. Its protein is CASSGPVGQGSGGQPQHF.

The chain recombines TRBV6-5 with TRBJ1-5; maybe TRBD1 (6 bases). CDR3 size: 13 residues. Germline V gene sequence: CDR1 MNHEY, CDR2 SVGAGI. With 5 bases removed from V and 4 bases from J, the gap between germline ends came to 9 bases. The CDR3 loop reads CASSKQGNQPQHF. The CDR3 bases are TGTGCCAGCAGTAAACAGGGTAATCAGCCCCAGCATTTT.

This clone has only a few counts. The gene calls are TRBV5-4 and TRBJ2-3, with 12 bases identical to TRBD2. With V trimmed by 2 bases and J by 3 bases, 4 bases remained unmatched. The CDR3 totals 16 residues. The germline V gene encodes CDR1 SGHNT and CDR2 YYREEE (reference sequence). The CDR3 reads CASSFRLAGETDTQYF. CDR3 nucleotide sequence: TGTGCCAGCAGCTTCCGACTAGCGGGGGAAACAGATACGCAGTATTTT.

The gene calls are TRBV2 and TRBJ1-4; weak D call: TRBD1 (6 bases). The CDR3 length is 15 residues. Trimming took 6 bases from V and 0 from J, leaving 11 bases between them. Germline loops: CDR1 SNHLY, CDR2 FYNNEI. The CDR3 sequence is CASSLGGATNEKLFF. As DNA, the CDR3 is TGTGCCAGCAGCTTAGGGGGGGCAACTAATGAAAAACTGTTTTTT.

V is TRBV3-1 (or the pseudogene TRBV3-2) and J is TRBJ1-2, with D uncertain. This CDR3 has 16 residues. Trimming left V 0 bases short and J 0 bases short, with 11 bases between. The germline CDR1 and CDR2 sequences are LGHDT and YNNKEL (reference sequence). Written as DNA, the CDR3 is TGTGCCAGCAGCCAAGAATTCGGCGGGACTAACTATGGCTACACCTTC. It yields the protein CASSQEFGGTNYGYTF.

The CDR3 bases are TGTGCCAGCAGCGTGCTCTCTGGGGCCAACGTCCTGACTTTC. It is translated as CASSVLSGANVLTF. This chain connects TRBV9 to TRBJ2-6; no clear D. Trimming took 2 bases from V and 0 from J, leaving 3 bases between them. Germline CDR1 SGDLS, CDR2 YYNGEE. The CDR3 length is 14 residues.

This rearrangement joins TRBV6-5 to TRBJ2-3, with D tentatively TRBD2 (6 bases). Trimming took off 7 bases at V and 10 bases at J, with 21 bases between the two ends. Germline V gene lookup returns CDR1 MNHEY and CDR2 SVGAGI. This CDR3 has 14 residues. The CDR3 region has the DNA TGTGCCAGCACCCCGCGGGGTCTTGCCTCCTCGCAGTATTTT. This translates into CASTPRGLASSQYF.